These T cell receptor beta chains were read from a single sample in a study of T cell responses to AZD1222 COVID-19 vaccine. The data were produced by immunoSEQ multiplex PCR, yet TCRdb's version contains in-frame clones alone and is incomplete. Of 25,000 to 35,000 clones in the sample, roughly 78% were seen once. The specimen was peripheral blood, collected on day 0 of AZD1222 vaccination. The source of these receptors is an adult in good health. CDR3s include the opening cysteine and the closing phenylalanine or tryptophan. The D gene is left open where the match is weak. Clone size is not always given. Where it is, it says once, few, many or a class for expanded clones.

TGTGCCAGCAGCCTTCGACAGGGTTTCTATGGCTACACCTTC	CASSLRQGFYGYTF	TRBD1	TRBV28	TRBJ1-2	-
TGCGCCAGCAGCCCTATGACAGGTCCTCCCGGGGAGCTGTTTTTT	CASSPMTGPPGELFF	-	TRBV4-1	TRBJ2-2	-
TGTGCCATCAGTGCACAGTCCTCGGGACAGCTCCTCTACGAGCAGTACTTC	CAISAQSSGQLLYEQYF	TRBD1	TRBV10-3	TRBJ2-7	-
TGTGCCATCTCCCAGGGGTCTAGCGGGAGGGCCGCGGGGAATGAGCAGTTCTTC	CAISQGSSGRAAGNEQFF	TRBD2	TRBV10-3	TRBJ2-1	-
TGCGCCAGCAGTGAAGGTGGAGGGGGTATGGACTATGGCTACACCTTC	CASSEGGGGMDYGYTF	-	TRBV10-2	TRBJ1-2	-
TGTGCCAGCAGCCCCTGGGAGGGGCAGGGACATTACTTC	CASSPWEGQGHYF	-	TRBV14	TRBJ2-7	-
TGTGCCAGCAGCTTAGAAGGAACTGGTTTTTCACCCCTCCACTTT	CASSLEGTGFSPLHF	-	TRBV7-8	TRBJ1-6	-
TGTGCTAGTGGGAACCCAGAGGGACTGACACTCTATGGCTACACCTTC	CASGNPEGLTLYGYTF	-	TRBV12-5	TRBJ1-2	-
TGTGCCAGCAGCCCCCAGCGGGGGGGATATTATGGCTACACCTTC	CASSPQRGGYYGYTF	-	TRBV6-5	TRBJ1-2	once
TGTGCCAGCAGCCAAGGGGCGGGGGCTCAGCCCCAGCATTTT	CASSQGAGAQPQHF	-	TRBV3-1/TRBV3-2	TRBJ1-5	-
TGTGCCAGCAGTTTAGACCGAGTGAACACTGAAGCTTTCTTT	CASSLDRVNTEAFF	-	TRBV7-3	TRBJ1-1	-
TGTGCCAGCAGTTCCCAAACACTAGCGGCCGAGCAGTACTTC	CASSSQTLAAEQYF	TRBD2	TRBV6-1	TRBJ2-7	-
TGTGCCAGCAGTTACTATACAGGGACCTCCTACGAGCAGTACTTC	CASSYYTGTSYEQYF	-	TRBV6-5	TRBJ2-7	-
TGTGCCAGCAGCCCCGGGGCAGGAGACAACTATGGCTACACCTTC	CASSPGAGDNYGYTF	-	TRBV7-2	TRBJ1-2	-
TGCGCCAGCAGCCAAGATCGGGGTGGATACATTCAGTACTTC	CASSQDRGGYIQYF	-	TRBV4-3	TRBJ2-4	once
TGTGCCAGTAGTATGGGAGCACTCTATGGCTACACCTTC	CASSMGALYGYTF	-	TRBV19	TRBJ1-2	-